The sequence of this T cell receptor (beta chain) was determined in a study of cytomegalovirus exposure and HLA in healthy donors. Study outcomes and limitations: For most TCR sequences rarity was the rule, although some public TCRs occurred in many donors. In vitro work confirmed that a few CMV-associated chains recognize CMV antigens. 150 or so TCR beta chains were listed as cytomegalovirus-associated.

The table came from immunoSEQ multiplex PCR; TCRdb's copy has only in-frame clones and leaves some out. The table includes 150,000 to 200,000 clones, around 85% detected once. This CDR3 has 15 residues. Germline V CDR1 and CDR2: LGHNA, YSLEER. V lost 3 bases to trimming and J lost 5 bases, with 16 bases between them. To note about this clone: What it binds is unknown.

This receptor was identified in a man younger than 45 in good health and CMV-seropositive. Source material: PBMCs. The chain links TRBV4-3 to TRBJ2-5; D is possibly TRBD2 (6 bases). CDR3 sequence: CASSHYRGREETQYF. The DNA of the CDR3 is TGCGCCAGCAGCCACTACCGGGGCCGGGAGGAGACCCAGTACTTC.